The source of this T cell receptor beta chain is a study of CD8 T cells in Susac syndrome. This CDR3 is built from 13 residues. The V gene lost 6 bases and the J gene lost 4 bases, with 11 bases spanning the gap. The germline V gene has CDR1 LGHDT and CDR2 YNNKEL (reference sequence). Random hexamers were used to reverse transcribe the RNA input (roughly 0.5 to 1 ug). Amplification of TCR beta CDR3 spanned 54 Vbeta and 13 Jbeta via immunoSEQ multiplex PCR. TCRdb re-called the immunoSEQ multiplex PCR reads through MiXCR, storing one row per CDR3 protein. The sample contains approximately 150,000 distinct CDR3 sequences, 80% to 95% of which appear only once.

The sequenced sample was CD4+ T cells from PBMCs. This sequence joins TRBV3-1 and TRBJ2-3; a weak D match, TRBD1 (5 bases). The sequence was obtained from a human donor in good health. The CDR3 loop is CASRGRVADTQYF. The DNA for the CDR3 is TGTGCCAGCAGAGGCAGGGTCGCAGATACGCAGTATTTT.